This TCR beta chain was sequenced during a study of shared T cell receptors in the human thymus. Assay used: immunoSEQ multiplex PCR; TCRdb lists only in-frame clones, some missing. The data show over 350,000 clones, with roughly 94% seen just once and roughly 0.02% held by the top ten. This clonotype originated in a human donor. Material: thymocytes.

CDR3 nucleotides: TGCAGTGCAGCCACAGGTAAACCCCAGCATTTT. Encoded protein: CSAATGKPQHF. The chain employs TRBV20-1 and TRBJ1-5, with D perhaps TRBD1 (5 bases). Germline V CDR1 and CDR2: DFQATT, SNEGSKA (reference sequence). V was cut by 6 bases and J by 10 bases, with 13 bases left in between. The CDR3 sequence is 11 residues long.